The clone carrying this T cell receptor (beta chain) was seen a few times. Its antigen remains unidentified. The sample originates from a study of human T cells and chemical hapten exposure. About the study: The patient population, which was mostly female, had alopecia areata, totalis or universalis. TCR yield per sample varied, mainly due to pooled library volumes. Study conclusions and caveats: DPC sensitization did not alter TCRs above 1 in 1000 frequency.

TCRdb recomputed calls from the RACE reads with MiXCR, one row per CDR3 protein. The table shows tens of thousands of distinct CDR3 sequences, with roughly 10% occurring only once. Time point defined: patch test 2, 6 weeks after DPC sensitization. Sample treatment: therapeutic diphenylcyclopropenone sensitization with weekly scalp DPC. Specimen: whole blood, collected in connection with sensitization to the hapten diphenylcyclopropenone (DPC). The sequence derives from a woman aged 50 to 65 with alopecia areata. Some clones in this sample may be carry-over from other donors' samples.

The CDR3: CASSPGLAGGGELFF. Written as DNA, the CDR3 is TGTGCCAGCAGCCCGGGACTAGCGGGAGGCGGGGAGCTGTTTTTT. The chain recombines TRBV7-2 with TRBJ2-2; 15 nucleotides agree with TRBD2. Trimming took 5 bases from V and 7 from J; bases not matched to a gene: 2. Looked up from germline, CDR1 is SGHTA and CDR2 is FQGNSA. The CDR3 is made up of 15 amino acids.